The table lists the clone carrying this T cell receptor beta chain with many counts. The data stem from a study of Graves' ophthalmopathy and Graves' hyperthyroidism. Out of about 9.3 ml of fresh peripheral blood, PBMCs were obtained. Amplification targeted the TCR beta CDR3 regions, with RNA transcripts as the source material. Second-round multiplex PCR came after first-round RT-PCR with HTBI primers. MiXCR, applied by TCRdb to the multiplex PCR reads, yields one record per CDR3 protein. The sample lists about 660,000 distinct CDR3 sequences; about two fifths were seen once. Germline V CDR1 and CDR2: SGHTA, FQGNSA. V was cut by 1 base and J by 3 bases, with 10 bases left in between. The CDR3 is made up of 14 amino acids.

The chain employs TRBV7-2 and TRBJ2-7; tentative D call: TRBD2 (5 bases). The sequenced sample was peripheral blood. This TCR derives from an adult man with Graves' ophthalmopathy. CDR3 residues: CASSLGAGNYEQYF. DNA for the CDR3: TGTGCCAGCAGCTTAGGAGCCGGGAACTACGAGCAGTACTTC.